One T cell receptor beta chain is described in this entry. The antigen is undetermined. The CDR3 totals 14 residues. Germline assignment: CDR1 SGHNT and CDR2 YYREEE (reference sequence). V was clipped by 1 base and J by 7 bases, with 14 bases between them. The data derive from a study of cytotoxic CD8 clonotypes in ibrutinib-treated CLL. Study-level results: Age-matched healthy donor levels were exceeded by baseline clonality, which tracked circulating CD8+ T-cell counts.

Researchers set a sequencing depth target of 1 in 200,000 to 1 in 1 million T cells. Method: immunoSEQ multiplex PCR; TCRdb's copy keeps in-frame clones and lacks some. The sample has roughly 200,000 clones; 65% to 80% are singletons. Sequencing used PBMCs, obtained after 12 months of ibrutinib treatment. This chain links TRBV5-4 with TRBJ2-5; D is perhaps TRBD1 or TRBD2 (6 bases each). The origin of this receptor is a human donor with chronic lymphocytic leukemia. CDR3 in DNA: TGTGCCAGCAGCTTGTTGGGGGGCCGCGGGACCCAGTACTTC. Protein: CASSLLGGRGTQYF.